Reported below is one T cell receptor beta chain. Investigators performed immunoSEQ version v3.0 at survey level. This table comes from immunoSEQ multiplex PCR, and its TCRdb copy is limited to in-frame clones, with some not included. The sample shows 37,000 or so clones, 80% of them seen only once. The sample is drawn from a study of long-term antiretroviral therapy in people with HIV. This CDR3 has 12 amino acids. V shed 7 bases and J 5 bases; nucleotides not matched to a gene: 8. Germline CDR1 SQVTM, CDR2 ANQGSEA. V gene TRBV29-1 combines with J gene TRBJ2-7, with 7 bases matching TRBD1. The origin of this receptor is a man aged 25-40 years with HIV. The input for sequencing was unsorted PBMCs, taken 3.4 years after starting antiretroviral therapy. In DNA form, the CDR3 reads TGCAGCGCCTACGGGACAGTCAACGAGCAGTACTTC. Protein: CSAYGTVNEQYF.